Below, 15 T cell receptor beta chains from the same sample are listed, as sequenced in a study of blood T cells in healthy people across ages (dated by TCRdb to between 2014 and 2016). Receptor libraries were prepared by 5' RACE. Instrument used: Illumina HiSeq 2500. A second PCR of 7 to 11 cycles was run with a J-beta primer mix and a sample-barcoded 5' primer. TCRdb reran the public reads through fastp at Q25 and MiXCR, keeping productive beta chains. Rows matching on CDR3 protein sequence are summarized as one entry with the most common DNA and genes. The sample records about 800,000 distinct CDR3 sequences, 20% to 25% of which are singletons. The top ten hold roughly 3.5% of the sample. These data were also filed under a second study, of T cells of mothers and their children.

The sample was blood. The source of these receptors is a boy aged 5 to 17 in good health.

The genes are TRBV4-2 and TRBJ1-4; 7 nucleotides align to TRBD1. This CDR3 is 18 amino acids long. Germline loops: CDR1 LGHNA, CDR2 YNFKEQ. J gave up 4 bases and V 3 bases, and 14 bases lay outside the gene matches. CDR3 region: CASSQGPSRQGFNEKLFF. The DNA of the CDR3 is TGTGCCAGCAGCCAGGGCCCAAGTCGACAGGGCTTTAATGAAAAACTGTTTTTT.

V gene TRBV7-2 combines with J gene TRBJ1-4; TRBD1 aligns across 11 bases. The V gene end was trimmed by 5 bases and the J gene end by 6 bases; junction bases not matched to a gene: 11. The V gene's germline CDR1 is SGHTA and CDR2 FQGNSA. The length of the CDR3 is 17 residues. The CDR3 protein is CASSGDEGQGADEKLFF. The DNA of the CDR3 is TGTGCCAGCAGCGGGGATGAAGGACAGGGGGCTGATGAAAAACTGTTTTTT.

This clonotype was detected a few times. The rearrangement joins TRBV20-1 to TRBJ2-5; either TRBD1 or TRBD2 may fit D (6 bases each). The CDR3 runs 14 residues. V was cut by 3 bases and J by 5 bases, with 16 bases left in between. The germline gives CDR1 DFQATT, CDR2 SNEGSKA (reference sequence). CDR3 bases: TGCAGTGCTAGCGGGAGAGGGGGTATCGAGACCCAGTACTTC. This encodes CSASGRGGIETQYF.

This clonotype turned up a few times. V gene TRBV2 combines with J gene TRBJ2-5; 7 bases align to TRBD1. The V gene end was trimmed by 8 bases and the J gene end by 5 bases; junction bases not matched to a gene: 5. The germline gives CDR1 SNHLY, CDR2 FYNNEI. The CDR3 runs 12 residues. The CDR3 loop is CASAKGAETQYF. The CDR3 nucleotides read TGTGCCAGCGCTAAGGGGGCGGAGACCCAGTACTTC.

A note on this clonotype: Its ends do not fully match the called genes, so a read error is possible. The chain recombines TRBV9 with TRBJ1-5; D call uncertain. Germline-derived CDR1 and CDR2 are SGDLS and YYNGEE. This CDR3 is built from 16 residues. DNA for the CDR3: TGTGCCGGCAGCGTAGAGAGGGAAGGGTGCCATCAGCCCCAGCATTTT. Amino acid sequence: CAGSVEREGCHQPQHF.

This clonotype was observed a handful of times. The chain joins TRBV5-5 to TRBJ2-5; 7 bases fit TRBD2. V lost 4 bases and J lost 4; bases outside the gene matches: 7. This CDR3 has 14 residues. CDR1 and CDR2 (germline): SGHKS, YYEKEE (reference sequence). CDR3 residues: CASSQSGVVETQYF. The CDR3 DNA is TGTGCCAGCAGCCAAAGCGGGGTGGTAGAGACCCAGTACTTC.

The chain is built from TRBV7-9 and TRBJ1-4, with D hard to call. Between the trimmed V and J ends, which lost 6 bases and 5 bases, there was a span of 13 bases. CDR3 size: 14 residues. Per the germline V gene, CDR1 is SEHNR and CDR2 is FQNEAQ (reference sequence). CDR3 in amino acids: CASRDRHGNEKLFF. For the CDR3, the DNA is TGTGCCAGCAGAGATAGACACGGGAATGAAAAACTGTTTTTT.

This clonotype was found a few times. The DNA of the CDR3 is TGTGCCAGTAGTCAGGGGATAACCTATGGCTACACCTTC. Translation: CASSQGITYGYTF. The V and J genes are TRBV19 and TRBJ1-2; weak D call: TRBD1 (6 bases). The CDR3 runs to 13 residues. Trimming removed 5 bases at V and 4 bases at J, with 11 bases between. The germline V gene encodes CDR1 LNHDA and CDR2 SQIVND (reference sequence).

The gene calls are TRBV4-2 and TRBJ2-2; 9 bases are shared with TRBD1. The CDR3 is 18 amino acids. The V segment lost 0 bases and the J segment 1 base; nucleotides outside the gene matches: 6. In germline, CDR1 is LGHNA, CDR2 YNFKEQ. CDR3 region: CASSQDRGDRVNTGELFF. The CDR3 region has the DNA TGTGCCAGCAGCCAAGATAGAGGGGACAGGGTGAACACCGGGGAGCTGTTTTTT.

V is TRBV6-2 or TRBV6-3 and J is TRBJ2-4; D uncertain. The CDR3 is 13 amino acids. CDR1 and CDR2 (germline): MNHEY, SVGEGT. Trimming removed 9 bases from V and 0 bases from J, with 9 bases in between. The CDR3 loop reads CASRTVAKNIQYF. The CDR3 DNA sequence: TGTGCCAGTCGAACAGTAGCCAAAAACATTCAGTACTTC.

The CDR3 loop reads CASSPRAGNTIYF. CDR3 in DNA: TGTGCCAGCAGTCCCAGGGCTGGAAACACCATATATTTT. J is TRBJ1-3 and V is TRBV6-5; TRBD1 is a possible D gene (5 bases). The CDR3 is made up of 13 amino acids. In germline, CDR1 is MNHEY, CDR2 SVGAGI. Trimming shortened V by 5 bases and J by 2 bases, and 7 bases separated the two germline ends.

In its sample, this clonotype was seen a few times. This chain joins TRBV12-3 or TRBV12-4 and TRBJ1-1, with a tentative D call TRBD1 (6 bases). CDR3 size: 13 residues. The V end lost 6 bases, the J end lost 5 bases, and 13 bases lay between the germline ends. Written as DNA, the CDR3 is TGTGCCAGCAGATATATGGGGGCGACTGAAGCTTTCTTT. The encoded protein is CASRYMGATEAFF.

V and J are TRBV6-2 or TRBV6-3 and TRBJ1-2, with D unresolved. V shed 6 bases and J shed 6 bases, with 11 bases lying between them. Germline V CDR1 and CDR2: MNHEY, SVGEGT. The CDR3 loop spans 12 amino acids. DNA for the CDR3: TGTGCCAGCAGACGCTTAGACGATGGCTACACCTTC. Its protein product is CASRRLDDGYTF.

At least ten counts were recorded for this clonotype. The V and J genes are TRBV28 and TRBJ2-3; 11 bases line up with TRBD2. Germline loops: CDR1 MDHEN, CDR2 SYDVKM. The CDR3 is 15 amino acids. Germline trimming cut 4 bases from V and 2 bases from J; bases unmatched to any gene: 2. As DNA, the CDR3 is TGTGCCAGCAGTTGGACTAGCGGGTACACAGATACGCAGTATTTT. This encodes CASSWTSGYTDTQYF.

The CDR3 sequence is CAIKGLGATTNYGYTF. DNA for the CDR3: TGTGCCATCAAGGGGCTGGGCGCAACTACGAACTATGGCTACACCTTC. This chain uses TRBV7-2 with TRBJ1-2; TRBD1 might be the D (5 bases). V lost 10 bases and J lost 2, with 23 bases in between. This CDR3 is 16 amino acids long. Germline V gene sequence: CDR1 SGHTA, CDR2 FQGNSA. The full variable domain, rest sourced from reference TRBV7-2 and TRBJ1-2, is GAGVSQSPSNKVTEKGKDVELRCDPISGHTALYWYRQSLGQGLEFLIYFQGNSAPDKSGLPSDRFSAERTGGSVSTLTIQRTQQEDSAVYLCAIKGLGATTNYGYTFGSGTRLTVV.